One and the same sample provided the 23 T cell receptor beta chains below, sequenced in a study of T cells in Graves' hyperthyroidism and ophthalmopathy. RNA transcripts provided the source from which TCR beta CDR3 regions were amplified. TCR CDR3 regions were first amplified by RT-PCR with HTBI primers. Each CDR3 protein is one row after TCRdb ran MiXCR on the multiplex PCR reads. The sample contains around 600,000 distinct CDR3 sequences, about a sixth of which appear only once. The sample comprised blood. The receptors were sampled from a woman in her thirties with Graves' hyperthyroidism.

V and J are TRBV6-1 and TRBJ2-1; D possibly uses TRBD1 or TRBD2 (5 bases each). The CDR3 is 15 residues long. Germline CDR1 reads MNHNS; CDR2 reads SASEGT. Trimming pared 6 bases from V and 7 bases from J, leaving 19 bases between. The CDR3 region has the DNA TGTGCCAGCAGCTACAGACCCACAGAGGGGAATGAGCAGTTCTTC. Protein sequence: CASSYRPTEGNEQFF.

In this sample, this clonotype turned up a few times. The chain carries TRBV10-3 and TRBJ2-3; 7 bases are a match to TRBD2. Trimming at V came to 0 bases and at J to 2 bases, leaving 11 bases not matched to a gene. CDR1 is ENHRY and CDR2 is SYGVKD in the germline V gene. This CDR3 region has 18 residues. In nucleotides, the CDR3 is TGTGCCATCAGTGAGTCAGGTCTAGCGGAGTACCTCACAGATACGCAGTATTTT. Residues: CAISESGLAEYLTDTQYF.

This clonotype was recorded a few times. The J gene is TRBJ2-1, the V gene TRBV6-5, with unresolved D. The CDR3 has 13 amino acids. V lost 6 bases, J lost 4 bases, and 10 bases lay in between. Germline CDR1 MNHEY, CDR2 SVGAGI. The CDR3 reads CASRSYGYNEQFF. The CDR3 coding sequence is TGTGCCAGCAGATCCTACGGGTACAATGAGCAGTTCTTC.

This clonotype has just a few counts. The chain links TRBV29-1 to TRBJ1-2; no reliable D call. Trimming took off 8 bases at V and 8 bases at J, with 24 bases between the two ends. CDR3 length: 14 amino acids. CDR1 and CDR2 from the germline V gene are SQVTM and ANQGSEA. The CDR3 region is CSIALALGVEGYTF. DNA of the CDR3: TGCAGCATTGCGCTGGCACTTGGAGTTGAGGGCTACACCTTC.

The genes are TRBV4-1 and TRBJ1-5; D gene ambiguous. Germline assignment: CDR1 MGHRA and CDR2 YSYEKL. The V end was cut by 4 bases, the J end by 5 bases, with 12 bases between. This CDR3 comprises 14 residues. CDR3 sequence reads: CASSPTSGYQPQHF. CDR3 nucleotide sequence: TGCGCCAGCAGCCCCACGAGCGGGTATCAGCCCCAGCATTTT.

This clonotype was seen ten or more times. The CDR3: CASSQESGGWGEQFF. The CDR3 DNA reads TGTGCCAGCAGCCAAGAATCCGGGGGCTGGGGTGAGCAGTTCTTC. The chain has TRBV3-1 and TRBJ2-1; TRBD1 or TRBD2 may be the D gene (6 bases each). Germline V gene lookup returns CDR1 LGHDT and CDR2 YNNKEL (reference sequence). Trimming cost V 0 bases and J 9 bases, with 15 bases left between them. CDR3 length: 15 amino acids.

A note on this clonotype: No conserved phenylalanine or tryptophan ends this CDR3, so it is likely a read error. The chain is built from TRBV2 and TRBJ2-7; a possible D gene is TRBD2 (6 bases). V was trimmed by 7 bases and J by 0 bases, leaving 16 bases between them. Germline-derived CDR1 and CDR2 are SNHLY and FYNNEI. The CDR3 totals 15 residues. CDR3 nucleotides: TGTGCCAGCACCATCGGGACTTTAAGCTCCTACGAGCAGTACCTC. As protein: CASTIGTLSSYEQYL.

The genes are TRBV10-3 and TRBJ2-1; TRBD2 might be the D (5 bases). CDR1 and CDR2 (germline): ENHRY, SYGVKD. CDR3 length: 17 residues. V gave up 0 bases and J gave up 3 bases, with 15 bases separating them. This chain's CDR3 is CAISESTRSRDYNEQFF. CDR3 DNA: TGTGCCATCAGTGAGTCGACTCGATCCCGGGACTACAATGAGCAGTTCTTC.

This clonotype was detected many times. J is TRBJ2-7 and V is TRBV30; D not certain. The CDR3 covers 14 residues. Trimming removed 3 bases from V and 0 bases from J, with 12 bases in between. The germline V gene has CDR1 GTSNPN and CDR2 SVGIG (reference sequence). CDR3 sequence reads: CAWSARTSSYEQYF. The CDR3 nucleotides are TGTGCCTGGAGCGCGCGGACCTCCTCCTACGAGCAGTACTTC.

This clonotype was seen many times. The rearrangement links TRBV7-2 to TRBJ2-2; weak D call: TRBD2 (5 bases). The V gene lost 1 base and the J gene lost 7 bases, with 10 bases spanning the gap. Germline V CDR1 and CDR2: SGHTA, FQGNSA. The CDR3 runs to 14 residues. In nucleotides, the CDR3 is TGTGCCAGCAGCTTAGTACTAGAGGGCGGGGAGCTGTTTTTT. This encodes CASSLVLEGGELFF.

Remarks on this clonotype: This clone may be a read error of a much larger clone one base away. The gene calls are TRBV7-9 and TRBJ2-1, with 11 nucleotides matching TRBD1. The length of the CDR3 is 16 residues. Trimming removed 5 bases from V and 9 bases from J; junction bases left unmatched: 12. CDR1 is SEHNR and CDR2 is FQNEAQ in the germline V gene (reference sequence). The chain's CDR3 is CASSPGQGARESEQFF. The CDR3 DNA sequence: TGTGCCAGCAGCCCTGGACAGGGGGCAAGAGAGAGTGAGCAGTTCTTC. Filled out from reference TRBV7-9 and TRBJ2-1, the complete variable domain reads DTGVSQNPRHKITKRGQNVTFRCDPISEHNRLYWYRQTLGQGPEFLTYFQNEAQLEKSRLLSDRFSAERPKGSFSTLEIQRTEQGDSAMYLCASSPGQGARESEQFFGPGTRLTVL.

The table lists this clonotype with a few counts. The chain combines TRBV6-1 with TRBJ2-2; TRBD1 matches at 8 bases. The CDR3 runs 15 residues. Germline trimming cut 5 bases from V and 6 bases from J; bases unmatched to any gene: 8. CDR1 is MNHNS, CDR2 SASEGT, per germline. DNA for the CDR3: TGTGCCAGCAGTTCCGGGACAGGACGGGCCGGGGAGCTGTTTTTT. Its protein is CASSSGTGRAGELFF.

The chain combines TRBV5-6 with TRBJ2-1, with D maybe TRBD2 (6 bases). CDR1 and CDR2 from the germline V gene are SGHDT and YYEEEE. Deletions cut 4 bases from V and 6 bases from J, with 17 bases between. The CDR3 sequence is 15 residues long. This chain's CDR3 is CASSPVASEANEQFF. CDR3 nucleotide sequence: TGTGCCAGCAGCCCGGTGGCTAGCGAGGCCAATGAGCAGTTCTTC. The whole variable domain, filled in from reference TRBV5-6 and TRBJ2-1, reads DAGVTQSPTHLIKTRGQQVTLRCSPKSGHDTVSWYQQALGQGPQFIFQYYEEEERQRGNFPDRFSGHQFPNYSSELNVNALLLGDSALYLCASSPVASEANEQFFGPGTRLTVL.

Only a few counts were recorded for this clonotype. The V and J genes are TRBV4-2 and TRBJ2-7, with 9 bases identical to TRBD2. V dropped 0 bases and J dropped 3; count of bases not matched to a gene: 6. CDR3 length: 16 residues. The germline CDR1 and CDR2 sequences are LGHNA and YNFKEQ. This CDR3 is CASSQDRSGGVYEQYF. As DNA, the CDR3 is TGTGCCAGCAGCCAAGATCGTAGCGGGGGCGTCTACGAGCAGTACTTC.

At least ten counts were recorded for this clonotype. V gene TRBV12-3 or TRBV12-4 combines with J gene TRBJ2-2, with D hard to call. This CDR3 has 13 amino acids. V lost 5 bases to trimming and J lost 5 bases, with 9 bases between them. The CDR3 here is CASSPGPTGELFF. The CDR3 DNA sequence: TGTGCCAGCAGTCCCGGACCTACCGGGGAGCTGTTTTTT.

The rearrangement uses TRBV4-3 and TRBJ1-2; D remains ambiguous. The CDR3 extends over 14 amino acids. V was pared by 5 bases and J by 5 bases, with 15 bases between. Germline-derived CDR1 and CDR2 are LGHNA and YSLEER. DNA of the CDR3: TGCGCCAGCAGCTCCCGAGGAACCGATTATGGCTACACCTTC. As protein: CASSSRGTDYGYTF.

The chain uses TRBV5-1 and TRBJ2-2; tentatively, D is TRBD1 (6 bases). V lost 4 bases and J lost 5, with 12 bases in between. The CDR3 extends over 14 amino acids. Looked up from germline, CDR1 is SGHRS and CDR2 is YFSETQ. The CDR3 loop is CASSISGATGELFF. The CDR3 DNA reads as TGCGCCAGCAGCATTTCAGGGGCAACCGGGGAGCTGTTTTTT.

DNA for the CDR3: TGTGCCAGCAGCTTAGACAGGGCTGCTAACTATGGCTACACCTTC. Translation gives CASSLDRAANYGYTF. J is TRBJ1-2 and V is TRBV11-2; weak D call: TRBD1 (5 bases). Trimming removed 0 bases at V and 0 bases at J, with 8 bases between. Germline-derived CDR1 and CDR2 are SGHAT and FQNNGV. The CDR3 consists of 15 residues.

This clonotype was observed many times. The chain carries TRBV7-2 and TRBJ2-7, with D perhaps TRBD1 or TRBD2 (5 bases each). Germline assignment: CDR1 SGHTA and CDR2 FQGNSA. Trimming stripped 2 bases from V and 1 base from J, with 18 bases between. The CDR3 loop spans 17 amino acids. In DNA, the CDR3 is TGTGCCAGCAGCTTAATCGGGGCCTCAACGCCGTCCTACGAGCAGTACTTC. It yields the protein CASSLIGASTPSYEQYF.

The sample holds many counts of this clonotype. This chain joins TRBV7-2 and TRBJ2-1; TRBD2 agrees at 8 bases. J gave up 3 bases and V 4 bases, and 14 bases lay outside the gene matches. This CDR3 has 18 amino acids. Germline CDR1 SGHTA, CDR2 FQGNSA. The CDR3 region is CASSSTTSGTRGYNEQFF. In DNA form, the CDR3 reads TGTGCCAGCAGCTCAACGACCTCCGGGACTAGGGGCTACAATGAGCAGTTCTTC.

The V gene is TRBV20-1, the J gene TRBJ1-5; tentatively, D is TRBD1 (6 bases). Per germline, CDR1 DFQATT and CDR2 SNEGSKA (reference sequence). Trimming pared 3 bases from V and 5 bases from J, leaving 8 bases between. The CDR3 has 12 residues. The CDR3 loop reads CSARTGDQPQHF. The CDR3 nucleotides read TGCAGTGCTAGGACAGGTGATCAGCCCCAGCATTTT.

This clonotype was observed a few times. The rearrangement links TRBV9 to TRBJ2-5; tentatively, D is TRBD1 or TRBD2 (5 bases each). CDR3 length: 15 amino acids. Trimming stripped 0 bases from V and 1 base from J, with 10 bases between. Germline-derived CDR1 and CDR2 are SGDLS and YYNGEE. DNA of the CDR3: TGTGCCAGCAGCGTAGGGGGGACGACCCAAGAGACCCAGTACTTC. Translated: CASSVGGTTQETQYF.

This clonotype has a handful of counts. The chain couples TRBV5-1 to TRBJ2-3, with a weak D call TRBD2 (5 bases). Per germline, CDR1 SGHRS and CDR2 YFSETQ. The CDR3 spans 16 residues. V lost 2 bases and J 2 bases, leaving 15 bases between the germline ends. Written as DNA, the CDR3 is TGCGCCAGCAGCTTTCGGGAAACCCCGCTCACAGATACGCAGTATTTT. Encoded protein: CASSFRETPLTDTQYF.